What follows is one T cell receptor (beta chain) and its context. Germline CDR1 MNHEY, CDR2 SVGAGI. V lost 0 bases and J lost 5, with 13 bases in between. CDR3 length: 15 amino acids. TCRdb passed the reads through MiXCR, listing each CDR3 protein once. The sample yields some 90,000 distinct CDR3 sequences, roughly 31% seen once. The data belong to a study of type 1 regulatory T cells. This clonotype was sampled from a human donor in good health. The sequenced sample was CD4+ T cells, either the whole sample or a sorted fraction (not recorded which). The chain couples TRBV6-5 to TRBJ2-5; perhaps D is TRBD1 or TRBD2 (5 bases each). The CDR3 region has the DNA TGTGCCAGCAGTTACTCGATCCTAGCAGGGGAGACCCAGTACTTC. This translates into CASSYSILAGETQYF.